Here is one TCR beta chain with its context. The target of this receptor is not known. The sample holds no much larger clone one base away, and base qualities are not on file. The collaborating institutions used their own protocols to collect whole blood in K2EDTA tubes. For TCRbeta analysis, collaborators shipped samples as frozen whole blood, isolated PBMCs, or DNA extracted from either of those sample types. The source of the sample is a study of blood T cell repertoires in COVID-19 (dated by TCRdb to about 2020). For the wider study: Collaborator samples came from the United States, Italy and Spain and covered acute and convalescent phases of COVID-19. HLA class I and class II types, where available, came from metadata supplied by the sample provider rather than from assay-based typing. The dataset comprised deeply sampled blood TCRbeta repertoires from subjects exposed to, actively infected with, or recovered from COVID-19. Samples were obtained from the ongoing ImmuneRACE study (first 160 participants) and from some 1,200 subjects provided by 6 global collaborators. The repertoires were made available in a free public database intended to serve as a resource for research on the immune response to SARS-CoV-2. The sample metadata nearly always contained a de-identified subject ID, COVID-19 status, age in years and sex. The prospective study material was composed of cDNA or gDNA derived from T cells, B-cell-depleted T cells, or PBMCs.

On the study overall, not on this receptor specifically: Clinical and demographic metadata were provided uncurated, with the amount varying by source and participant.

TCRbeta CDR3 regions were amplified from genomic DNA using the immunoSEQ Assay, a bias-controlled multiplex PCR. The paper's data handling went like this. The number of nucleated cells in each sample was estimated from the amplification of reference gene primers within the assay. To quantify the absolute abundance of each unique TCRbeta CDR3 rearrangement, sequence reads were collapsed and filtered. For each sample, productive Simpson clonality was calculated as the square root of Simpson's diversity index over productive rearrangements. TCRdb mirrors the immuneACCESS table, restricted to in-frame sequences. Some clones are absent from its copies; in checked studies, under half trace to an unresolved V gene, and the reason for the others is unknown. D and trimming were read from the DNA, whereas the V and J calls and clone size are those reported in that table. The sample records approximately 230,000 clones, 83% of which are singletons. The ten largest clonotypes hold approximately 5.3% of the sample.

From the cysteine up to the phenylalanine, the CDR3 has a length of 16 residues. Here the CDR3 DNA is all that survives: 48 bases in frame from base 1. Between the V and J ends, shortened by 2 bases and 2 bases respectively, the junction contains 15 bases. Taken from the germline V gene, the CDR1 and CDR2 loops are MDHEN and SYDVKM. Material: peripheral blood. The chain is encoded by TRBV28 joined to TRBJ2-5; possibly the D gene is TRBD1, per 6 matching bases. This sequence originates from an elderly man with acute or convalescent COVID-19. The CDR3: CASSLGVRGTQETQYF. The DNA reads TGTGCCAGCAGTTTAGGGGTCAGGGGTACACAAGAGACCCAGTACTTC. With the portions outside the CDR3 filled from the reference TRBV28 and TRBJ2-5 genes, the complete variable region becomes DVKVTQSSRYLVKRTGEKVFLECVQDMDHENMFWYRQDPGLGLRLIYFSYDVKMKEKGDIPEGYSVSREKKERFSLILESASTNQTSMYLCASSLGVRGTQETQYFGPGTRLLVL.